The 15 T cell receptor beta chains given below trace back to one sample, sequenced in a study of blood T cell repertoires in COVID-19. Using immunoSEQ multiplex PCR, the repertoire was profiled, and TCRdb retains in-frame clones only, with some absent. This sample yields 150,000 to 200,000 clones, of which around 90% are seen a single time; 0.5% to 0.6% belongs to the top ten. Source material: peripheral blood. Receptors were obtained from a man aged 50 to 60 with acute or convalescent COVID-19.

The chain carries TRBV14 and TRBJ2-5; 9 nucleotides agree with TRBD2. The V segment lost 3 bases and the J segment 2 bases; nucleotides outside the gene matches: 4. There are 15 residues in the CDR3. Germline loops: CDR1 SGHDN, CDR2 FVKESK. CDR3 DNA sequence: TGTGCCAGCAGCCAGCTAGCGGGATTACAAGAGACCCAGTACTTC. Amino acid sequence: CASSQLAGLQETQYF.

The chain employs TRBV4-1 and TRBJ1-6; D call uncertain. The CDR3 contains 14 residues. Germline CDR1 and CDR2: MGHRA and YSYEKL. V was pared by 3 bases and J by 0 bases, with 3 bases between. DNA of the CDR3: TGCGCCAGCAGCCAGAGCTCCTATAATTCACCCCTCCACTTT. Its protein is CASSQSSYNSPLHF.

The rearrangement uses TRBV3-1 (or the pseudogene TRBV3-2) and TRBJ1-1; D possibly corresponds to TRBD1 (6 bases). The germline V gene encodes CDR1 LGHDT and CDR2 YNNKEL (reference sequence). The CDR3 is 11 residues long. V lost 1 base to trimming and J lost 12 bases, with 9 bases between them. The chain's CDR3 is CASSQAGQTFF. As DNA, the CDR3 is TGTGCCAGCAGCCAAGCGGGACAAACTTTCTTT.

This clone was found once. V gene TRBV9 combines with J gene TRBJ1-5; unclear D gene. The CDR3 runs 13 residues. V shed 4 bases and J shed 7 bases, with 12 bases lying between them. Germline CDR1 SGDLS, CDR2 YYNGEE. The CDR3 spells CASSPLLSQPQHF. CDR3 DNA sequence: TGTGCCAGCAGCCCGCTACTGTCACAGCCCCAGCATTTT.

The rearrangement links TRBV24-1 to TRBJ2-6; D is undetermined. Trimming shortened V by 8 bases and J by 3 bases, and 25 bases separated the two germline ends. Germline V CDR1 and CDR2: KGHDR, SFDVKD. There are 19 residues in the CDR3. The CDR3: CATTATKLPTTYGANVLTF. CDR3 sequence (DNA): TGTGCCACCACCGCCACTAAATTGCCGACCACGTATGGGGCCAACGTCCTGACTTTC.

V usage is TRBV27 and J usage is TRBJ1-5; a weak D match, TRBD1 (6 bases). The CDR3 extends over 13 amino acids. Germline CDR1 is MNHEY and CDR2 is SMNVEV (reference sequence). V lost 5 bases and J 7 bases, leaving 12 bases between the germline ends. The CDR3 reads CASSPQQGQPQHF. In DNA, the CDR3 is TGTGCCAGCAGTCCACAACAGGGCCAGCCCCAGCATTTT.

This CDR3 is CASNPGSLAGQKETQYF. The DNA for the CDR3 is TGTGCCAGCAACCCTGGCAGCCTAGCGGGGCAAAAAGAGACCCAGTACTTC. This chain joins TRBV28 and TRBJ2-5, with 9 nucleotides matching TRBD2. Trimming at V came to 7 bases and at J to 3 bases, leaving 15 bases not matched to a gene. This CDR3 has 17 amino acids. Germline CDR1 and CDR2: MDHEN and SYDVKM.

CDR3 amino acids: CASSIPSGLTDTQYF. The CDR3 DNA reads TGTGCCAGTAGTATACCTAGCGGTCTCACAGATACGCAGTATTTT. The V and J genes are TRBV19 and TRBJ2-3; 7 bases are a match to TRBD2. Germline loops: CDR1 LNHDA, CDR2 SQIVND (reference sequence). The V segment lost 2 bases and the J segment 2 bases; nucleotides outside the gene matches: 4. The CDR3 contains 15 residues.

The J gene is TRBJ1-2, the V gene TRBV6-2 or TRBV6-3; tentative D call: TRBD1 (5 bases). The CDR3 extends over 13 amino acids. V lost 5 bases to trimming and J lost 4 bases, with 11 bases between them. Germline loops: CDR1 MNHEY, CDR2 SVGEGT. The CDR3 DNA follows: TGTGCCAGCAGTCCCCCAGGGATCTATGGCTACACCTTC. Its translation: CASSPPGIYGYTF.

The J gene is TRBJ2-2, the V gene TRBV24-1, with 11 bases identical to TRBD2. Trimming removed 5 bases from V and 5 bases from J; junction bases left unmatched: 3. Per germline, CDR1 KGHDR and CDR2 SFDVKD. The CDR3 runs 15 residues. CDR3 sequence: CATSAIAGGTGELFF. CDR3 nucleotides: TGTGCCACCAGTGCGATAGCGGGGGGGACCGGGGAGCTGTTTTTT.

The chain couples TRBV12-3 or TRBV12-4 to TRBJ1-1; D remains unclear. V lost 4 bases, J lost 7 bases, and 7 bases lay in between. The CDR3 extends over 11 amino acids. The CDR3 DNA reads TGTGCCAGCAGTTCCTATAATGAAGCTTTCTTT. It is translated as CASSSYNEAFF.

V usage is TRBV5-4 and J usage is TRBJ2-4; 7 bases align to TRBD1. This CDR3 is built from 15 residues. V lost 3 bases to trimming and J lost 0 bases; unmatched junction nucleotides: 3. Germline assignment: CDR1 SGHNT and CDR2 YYREEE (reference sequence). The CDR3, as DNA: TGTGCCAGCAGCTCGGGACAGCGAGCCAAAAACATTCAGTACTTC. Translation gives CASSSGQRAKNIQYF.

The chain carries TRBV21-1 and TRBJ2-3; TRBD2, the D gene given by the table, was not confirmed from the DNA. TRBV21-1 is listed as a pseudogene. There are 12 residues in the CDR3. The CDR3: CASSKGGVTQYF. Written as DNA, the CDR3 is TGTGCCAGCAGCAAGGGGGGAGTTACGCAGTATTTT.

The J gene is TRBJ1-1, the V gene TRBV11-2, with D possibly TRBD1 on 6 matching bases. The CDR3 sequence is 14 residues long. The V gene lost 4 bases and the J gene lost 5 bases, with 14 bases spanning the gap. From germline, CDR1 is SGHAT and CDR2 FQNNGV. The CDR3 loop reads CASSSIQGRTEAFF. The CDR3 DNA reads as TGTGCCAGCAGCTCAATACAGGGTCGAACTGAAGCTTTCTTT.

The chain couples TRBV7-2 to TRBJ2-1; 9 positions agree with TRBD1. Germline V gene sequence: CDR1 SGHTA, CDR2 FQGNSA. The CDR3 is 16 amino acids. Losses at the gene ends were 6 bases for V and 9 bases for J; bases not matched to a gene: 15. CDR3 bases: TGTGCCAGCAGTTGGTCCGGGACAGGGATTGGGAGTGAGCAGTTCTTC. Encoded protein: CASSWSGTGIGSEQFF. The full variable domain, its missing parts supplied by reference TRBV7-2 and TRBJ2-1, is GAGVSQSPSNKVTEKGKDVELRCDPISGHTALYWYRQSLGQGLEFLIYFQGNSAPDKSGLPSDRFSAERTGGSVSTLTIQRTQQEDSAVYLCASSWSGTGIGSEQFFGPGTRLTVL.